The next 25 T cell receptor beta chains were all read from a single sample in a study of regulatory T cells in long-lasting Graves disease. Time point described: newly diagnosed GD, antithyroid drugs for less than 3 months. RNA extracted from PBMCs served as the sequencing template. CDR3 regions were amplified by Arm-PCR using iRepertoire HTBI primers to build TCR beta libraries. TCRdb itself ran the multiplex PCR reads through MiXCR, one entry per CDR3 protein. This sample has some 450,000 distinct CDR3 sequences, with about a sixth found just once. These sequences were also reported in another study, on T cells in Graves' hyperthyroidism and ophthalmopathy.

The starting material was peripheral blood mononuclear cells (PBMCs), obtained at new diagnosis, from a patient treated with antithyroid drugs. All receptors derive from a woman in her twenties or thirties with Graves disease.

This clonotype was seen many times. The chain is built from TRBV28 and TRBJ1-4, with TRBD1 matching over 9 bases. The V gene end was trimmed by 9 bases and the J gene end by 5 bases; junction bases not matched to a gene: 4. The CDR3 runs 13 residues. Germline assignment: CDR1 MDHEN and CDR2 SYDVKM. CDR3: CASYGTGNEKLFF. In DNA form, the CDR3 reads TGTGCCAGTTACGGGACAGGGAATGAAAAACTGTTTTTT.

The sample holds many counts of this clonotype. In nucleotides, the CDR3 is TGTGCCAGCAGCGTAGCTCTGGGTTTGTCCTACGAGCAGTACTTC. Translation gives CASSVALGLSYEQYF. This sequence joins TRBV9 and TRBJ2-7, with D hard to call. Trimming cost V 0 bases and J 1 base, with 11 bases left between them. Germline-derived CDR1 and CDR2 are SGDLS and YYNGEE. The CDR3 is 15 residues long.

The chain combines TRBV5-5 with TRBJ2-5; 9 nucleotides agree with TRBD2. The CDR3 runs 18 residues. Unmatched junction bases numbered 13, after V lost 4 bases and J lost 0 bases. Per germline, CDR1 SGHKS and CDR2 YYEKEE (reference sequence). CDR3 residues: CASSPPASGIRHQETQYF. Here the CDR3 DNA reads TGTGCCAGCAGCCCCCCGGCTAGCGGGATTAGGCACCAAGAGACCCAGTACTTC.

This clonotype has a count of ten or more. The genes are TRBV5-6 and TRBJ2-7; weak D call: TRBD1 (5 bases). Trimming pared 3 bases from V and 3 bases from J, leaving 16 bases between. The germline V gene encodes CDR1 SGHDT and CDR2 YYEEEE. The CDR3 contains 15 residues. CDR3 sequence: CASSSKRTSVYEQYF. CDR3 DNA: TGTGCCAGCAGCTCTAAAAGGACATCGGTCTACGAGCAGTACTTC.

With regard to this clonotype: Only one base separates this from a far larger clonotype, so it likely reflects a read error. The rearrangement uses TRBV28 and TRBJ2-1; 11 nucleotides match TRBD2. Germline CDR1 is MDHEN and CDR2 is SYDVKM. V was pared by 5 bases and J by 10 bases, with 10 bases of the junction left unmatched. This CDR3 region has 15 residues. For the CDR3, the DNA is TGTGCCAGCAGTGAGACTAGCGGGAACTCCTACGAGCAGTTCTTC. Translation: CASSETSGNSYEQFF.

CDR3 coding DNA: TGTGCCAGCAGCTTAGGTCCCGACGGGGGCCAAGAGACCCAGTACTTC. Translation gives CASSLGPDGGQETQYF. The genes are TRBV7-9 and TRBJ2-5; tentative D call: TRBD2 (6 bases). Germline V lookup: CDR1 SEHNR, CDR2 FQNEAQ (reference sequence). Trimming stripped 1 base from V and 1 base from J, with 13 bases between. CDR3 length: 16 amino acids.

This clonotype has a count of ten or more. The V gene is TRBV14, the J gene TRBJ2-7; D not resolved. Germline CDR1 reads SGHDN; CDR2 reads FVKESK. The CDR3 is made up of 12 amino acids. The germline V and J ends were trimmed by 4 bases and 3 bases, with 7 bases remaining between them. The CDR3 DNA is TGTGCCAGCAGCCTCACCGTCTACGAGCAGTACTTC. This translates into CASSLTVYEQYF.

This clonotype appeared many times. This rearrangement joins TRBV27 to TRBJ2-1; perhaps TRBD2 as D (6 bases). The CDR3 runs 15 residues. The germline V and J ends were trimmed by 6 bases and 1 base, with 13 bases remaining between them. Germline V CDR1 and CDR2: MNHEY, SMNVEV (reference sequence). The CDR3 DNA is TGTGCCAGCAGGGTGGAGGGGTTTTCCTACAATGAGCAGTTCTTC. This sequence encodes CASRVEGFSYNEQFF.

V and J are TRBV29-1 and TRBJ2-3; D tentatively reads TRBD1 or TRBD2 (5 bases each). This CDR3 is 14 amino acids long. The V gene's germline CDR1 is SQVTM and CDR2 ANQGSEA. The CDR3, as DNA: TGCAGTGTTCGGGGCCAACCTCTAAGGAATACGCAGTATTTT. Translating it yields CSVRGQPLRNTQYF.

In regard to this clonotype: The junction and the germline gene differ at one end; a read error may be behind it. CDR3: CAGSPSKPYGTEAFF. The DNA for the CDR3 is TGTGCCGGCTCACCGTCGAAGCCCTATGGCACTGAAGCTTTCTTT. The chain joins TRBV18 to TRBJ1-1; D remains ambiguous. The CDR3 sequence is 15 residues long. Germline values: CDR1 KGHSH, CDR2 LQKENI.

This clonotype was seen only once. With a far larger clone one base away, a read error is the likely cause. The chain combines TRBV28 with TRBJ2-7; D not certain. V was clipped by 7 bases and J by 3 bases, with 10 bases between them. The CDR3 is made up of 12 amino acids. Per germline, CDR1 MDHEN and CDR2 SYDVKM. The CDR3 DNA reads TGTGCCAGCACCAAGCCCGGCTACGAGCAGTACTTC. This sequence encodes CASTKPGYEQYF.

This clonotype was detected ten times or more. This chain uses TRBV20-1 with TRBJ2-1, with TRBD2 matching over 12 bases. The V gene end was trimmed by 3 bases and the J gene end by 4 bases; junction bases not matched to a gene: 10. The CDR3 sequence is 17 residues long. The germline V gene has CDR1 DFQATT and CDR2 SNEGSKA (reference sequence). The CDR3: CSARGSSGRALYNEQFF. In DNA, the CDR3 is TGCAGTGCTAGGGGATCTAGCGGGAGGGCCCTATACAATGAGCAGTTCTTC.

Notes on this clonotype: This could be a read error, since a much larger clone is one nucleotide away. The V call is TRBV29-1, the J call TRBJ1-3; D is perhaps TRBD1 (5 bases). Germline assignment: CDR1 SQVTM and CDR2 ANQGSEA. Between the trimmed V and J ends, which lost 8 bases and 1 base, there was a span of 15 bases. The CDR3 has 14 residues. The CDR3 protein is CSNPQGYSGNTIYF. CDR3 nucleotides: TGCAGCAATCCTCAGGGCTATTCTGGAAACACCATATATTTT.

This clonotype has at least ten counts. The genes are TRBV30 and TRBJ2-5, with a tentative D call TRBD1 (5 bases). V lost 4 bases to trimming and J lost 1 base, with 16 bases between them. CDR1 is GTSNPN, CDR2 SVGIG, per germline (reference sequence). This CDR3 comprises 15 residues. The CDR3, as DNA: TGTGCCTGGAATTCCCCTGGACATTCCCAAGAGACCCAGTACTTC. This translates into CAWNSPGHSQETQYF.

This clonotype was seen more than once but under ten times. At one of its ends the junction is not consistent with the germline gene, which may arise from a read error. The rearrangement joins TRBV28 to TRBJ1-3; possible D gene TRBD1, 6 bases. The germline CDR1 and CDR2 sequences are MDHEN and SYDVKM. The CDR3 spans 15 residues. As DNA, the CDR3 is TGTGCCAGCGGTTTTCCCCAGGGGCCTGGAAACACCATATATTTT. Amino acid sequence: CASGFPQGPGNTIYF.

This clonotype has more than one count but fewer than ten. A much larger clone is a single base away; this may be a read error. The chain employs TRBV30 and TRBJ2-3, with TRBD2 identical over 7 bases. V shed 3 bases, J shed 4 bases, and the junction held 7 bases outside the gene matches. CDR1 is GTSNPN, CDR2 SVGIG, per germline (reference sequence). The CDR3 loop spans 14 amino acids. CDR3 residues: CAWSTGLGADTQYF. The CDR3 DNA reads TGTGCCTGGAGCACCGGACTAGGAGCAGATACGCAGTATTTT.

Concerning this clonotype itself: This sequence may be a read error, since a much larger clone differs from it by one base. This rearrangement joins TRBV5-1 to TRBJ2-7; 11 bases fit TRBD1. CDR1 SGHRS and CDR2 YFSETQ come from the germline V gene. V shed 4 bases, J shed 2 bases, and the junction held 8 bases outside the gene matches. The CDR3 loop spans 16 amino acids. CDR3 sequence: CASSRGTGGAAYEQYF. CDR3 nucleotides: TGCGCCAGCAGCCGTGGGACAGGGGGAGCCGCCTACGAGCAGTACTTC.

This clonotype has just one count. A clone one base away is much larger, so this may be a read error. V is TRBV20-1 and J is TRBJ2-7; no reliable D call. In germline, CDR1 is DFQATT, CDR2 SNEGSKA (reference sequence). The CDR3 spans 12 residues. V lost 3 bases to trimming and J lost 3 bases, with 9 bases between them. The CDR3 region is CSASPASYEQYF. For the CDR3, the DNA is TGCAGTGCTAGTCCCGCCAGCTACGAGCAGTACTTC.

The table lists this clonotype with many counts. The DNA of the CDR3 is TGTGCCAGCAGCTTGAAAAGGGACAATGAGCAGTTCTTC. Translation gives CASSLKRDNEQFF. The chain joins TRBV7-2 to TRBJ2-1, with D uncertain. This CDR3 has 13 residues. Germline assignment: CDR1 SGHTA and CDR2 FQGNSA. Trimming took 3 bases from V and 5 from J, leaving 8 bases between them.

The chain links TRBV6-9 to TRBJ2-7; 9 bases agree with TRBD1. Germline V lookup: CDR1 MNHGY, CDR2 SVAAGI. The CDR3 contains 13 residues. V dropped 3 bases and J dropped 7; count of bases not matched to a gene: 4. CDR3 sequence (DNA): TGTGCCAGCAGTTACAGGGACAGGGTAGAGCAGTACTTC. Protein: CASSYRDRVEQYF.

This clonotype was observed at least ten times. The gene calls are TRBV2 and TRBJ2-1; D gene uncertain. Per the germline V gene, CDR1 is SNHLY and CDR2 is FYNNEI. The CDR3 spans 15 residues. Trimming pared 1 base from V and 8 bases from J, leaving 15 bases between. In DNA form, the CDR3 reads TGTGCCAGCAGTGAAGGATCAGCAAAGGGCTATGAGCAGTTCTTC. Translation: CASSEGSAKGYEQFF.

About this clonotype itself: A single base separates this from a much larger clone, so it may be a read error. The chain carries TRBV30 and TRBJ2-5; 8 bases line up with TRBD2. The J call is doubtful: the DNA matches TRBJ2-1 better. CDR3 length: 16 residues. Germline V gene sequence: CDR1 GTSNPN, CDR2 SVGIG (reference sequence). For the CDR3, the DNA is TGTGCCTGGAGGCCGGCGGGACTAGTGTCGGGCAATGGGCAGTTCTTC. Translating it yields CAWRPAGLVSGNGQFF.

This clonotype has a count of ten or more. The chain is built from TRBV20-1 and TRBJ2-7, with D maybe TRBD2 (5 bases). Trimming took 5 bases from V and 5 from J, leaving 19 bases between them. This CDR3 contains 14 residues. The germline V gene has CDR1 DFQATT and CDR2 SNEGSKA (reference sequence). Here the CDR3 reads CSARSGEGMNEQYF. The CDR3 nucleotides read TGCAGTGCTCGCTCCGGGGAAGGGATGAACGAGCAGTACTTC.

Written as DNA, the CDR3 is TGCAGTGCTAGAGATCCATCCGCGAACACCGGGGAGCTGTTTTTT. Its protein is CSARDPSANTGELFF. V usage is TRBV20-1 and J usage is TRBJ2-2; D remains unclear. Germline assignment: CDR1 DFQATT and CDR2 SNEGSKA (reference sequence). Trimming took 0 bases from V and 0 from J, leaving 8 bases between them. The CDR3 consists of 15 residues.

The rearrangement joins TRBV13 to TRBJ2-2, with 9 positions matching TRBD1. The CDR3 extends over 16 amino acids. The ends lost 0 bases at V and 4 bases at J; junction bases unmatched: 3. CDR1 is PRHDT, CDR2 FYEKMQ, per germline (reference sequence). The CDR3: CASSLGGQGATGELFF. CDR3 bases: TGTGCCAGCAGCTTAGGGGGACAGGGTGCCACCGGGGAGCTGTTTTTT.